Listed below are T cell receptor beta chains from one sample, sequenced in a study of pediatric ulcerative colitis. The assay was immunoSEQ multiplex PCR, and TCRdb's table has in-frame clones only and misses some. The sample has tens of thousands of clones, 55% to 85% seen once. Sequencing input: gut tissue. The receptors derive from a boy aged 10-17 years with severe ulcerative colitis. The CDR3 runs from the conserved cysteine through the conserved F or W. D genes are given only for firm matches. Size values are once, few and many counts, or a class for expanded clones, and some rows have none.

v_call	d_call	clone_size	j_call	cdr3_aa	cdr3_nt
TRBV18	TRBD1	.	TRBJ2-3	CASSPPRTGMRDTQYF	TGTGCCAGCTCACCACCACGGACAGGGATGAGAGATACGCAGTATTTT
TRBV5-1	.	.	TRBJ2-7	CASSFIADSGEQYF	TGCGCCAGCAGCTTTATTGCGGATTCCGGCGAGCAGTACTTC
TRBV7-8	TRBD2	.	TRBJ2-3	CASSTQGSGVGGTQYF	TGTGCCAGCAGCACCCAAGGCAGCGGGGTCGGGGGTACGCAGTATTTT
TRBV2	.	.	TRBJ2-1	CASSEGLGRGEQFF	TGTGCCAGCAGTGAGGGACTGGGCCGCGGTGAGCAGTTCTTC
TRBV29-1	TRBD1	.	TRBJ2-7	CSVEPTYRDRETYEQYF	TGCAGCGTTGAACCCACTTACCGGGACAGGGAAACCTACGAGCAGTACTTC
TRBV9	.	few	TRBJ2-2	CASSVVGYTGELFF	TGTGCCAGCAGCGTAGTCGGGTACACCGGGGAGCTGTTTTTT
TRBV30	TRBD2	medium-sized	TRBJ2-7	CAWGLPGLAGGVTYEQYF	TGTGCCTGGGGCCTCCCGGGACTAGCGGGAGGAGTAACGTACGAGCAGTACTTC
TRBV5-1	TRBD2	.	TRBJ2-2	CASTGTSGSSGTGELFF	TGCGCCAGCACTGGGACTAGCGGGAGTTCGGGCACCGGGGAGCTGTTTTTT
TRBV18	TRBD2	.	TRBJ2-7	CASSLGGGSHEQYF	TGTGCCAGCTCACTTGGGGGAGGGAGCCACGAGCAGTACTTC
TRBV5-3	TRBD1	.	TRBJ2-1	CASTSLHRGPNEQFF	TGTGCCAGCACTTCGCTTCACAGGGGTCCCAATGAGCAGTTCTTC
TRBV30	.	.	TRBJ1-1	CAWSVGGNTEAFF	TGTGCCTGGAGTGTTGGGGGAAACACTGAAGCTTTCTTT
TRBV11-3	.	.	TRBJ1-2	CASSLDGGEGGYTF	TGTGCCAGCAGCTTAGATGGCGGCGAAGGGGGCTACACCTTC
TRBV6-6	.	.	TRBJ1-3	CASSYSPGLSGNTIYF	TGTGCCAGCAGTTACTCTCCGGGACTCTCTGGAAACACCATATATTTT
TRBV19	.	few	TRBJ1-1	CASSTPRGLNTEAFF	TGTGCCAGTAGTACTCCCCGAGGGTTGAACACTGAAGCTTTCTTT
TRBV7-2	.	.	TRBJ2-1	CASSTQGGSEQFF	TGTGCCAGCAGCACACAGGGTGGGAGTGAGCAGTTCTTC
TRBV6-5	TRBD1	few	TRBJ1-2	CASRTGGVYGYTF	TGTGCCAGCAGGACAGGGGGGGTCTATGGCTACACCTTC